This note documents a single TCR beta chain sequence. Which antigen it targets is not known. No base qualities exist here, and no much larger clone lies one base off it. Including the terminal cysteine and phenylalanine, the CDR3 comprises 15 residues. Kept here is only the CDR3 DNA, which spans 45 bases and is read in frame from base 1. V and J are truncated by 3 bases and 1 base respectively, leaving an intervening sequence of 13 bases. According to the germline V gene, CDR1 reads MDHEN and CDR2 reads SYDVKM. This entry is derived from a study of cytomegalovirus exposure and HLA in healthy donors (dated by TCRdb to the late 2010s). About the investigation overall: A later analysis indicated that the roughly 130 validation repertoires were generated on the platform also employed for the approximately 690 repertoires of the first cohort. The study aimed to test whether signatures of past pathogen exposure could be identified by cataloging public T cell receptors. A separate validation cohort of roughly 130 different subjects was used in addition to the 666-subject first cohort. To predict cytomegalovirus infection status, the study brought together high-throughput TCR immunosequencing, statistical association of individual TCRs with disease status, and machine learning.

What the study reported, not specific to this receptor: All 120 or so repertoires were used to score co-occurrence in the validation cohort in a later analysis, because that analysis had no HLA typing for the cohort. A few of the identified cytomegalovirus-associated TCR beta chains were confirmed in vitro to be specific for cytomegalovirus antigens. Most TCR sequences were seen in very few donors, while some public TCRs were found in many individuals. The study gave a list of about 160 TCR beta chains associated with cytomegalovirus. Subsequent analysis determined that TCRs grouped into clusters in the first cohort also showed a tendency toward co-occurrence across the 90 to 150 validation repertoires, and 94% of cluster scores exceeded 0. The classifier was reported to diagnose cytomegalovirus status with high specificity and sensitivity in both the original and validation cohorts. The authors suggested that the approach could potentially be extended to other disease states and immunological phenotypes.

Donors formed part of the validation cohort, which comprised 120 subjects and was distinct from the first cohort of under 800 subjects. The library was made by the immunoSEQ multiplex PCR assay. The authors' analysis ran thus. A statistical classification framework was built to diagnose cytomegalovirus status from the catalog of TCR beta chain sequences. The clones in this table, taken by TCRdb from immuneACCESS, are in-frame only. Not every clone is retained; where verified, under half of the shortfall comes from an unresolved V gene, and the cause of the rest is unknown. V and J calls and clone size follow that table, whereas D and trimming were derived from the DNA. The sample includes some 240,000 clones, with about nine tenths observed a single time. The ten largest clones represent about 2% of the sample.

The rearranged segments are TRBV28 and TRBJ2-7; a weak D assignment points to TRBD1 (6 bases agree). The receptor was isolated from a young woman in good health and CMV-seropositive. The material sequenced was PBMCs. The bases are TGTGCCAGCAGTTTCCTACCAGGGGCATCCTACGAGCAGTACTTC. Translated, this is CASSFLPGASYEQYF.